This TCR beta chain was recorded in a study of blood T cell repertoires in COVID-19. Study-wide context: Samples came from the United States, Italy and Spain, spanning acute and convalescent COVID-19. Sources were T cells, B-cell-depleted T cells, or PBMCs; the material itself was cDNA or gDNA.

Original processing methods: Researchers report that nucleated cell counts were estimated from reference gene primer amplification. Profiling relied on immunoSEQ multiplex PCR, and the TCRdb table lists in-frame clones only, not all of them. V, J and clone size reflect that table, while D and trimming were determined from the DNA. The sample lists 200,000 or so clones; roughly 85% were seen once. The trim removed 2 bases at V and 4 bases at J, leaving 3 bases unmatched. CDR3 length equals 13 residues. Germline CDR1 reads SGHNT; CDR2 reads YYREEE (reference sequence). The receptor was isolated from a woman aged 25 to 39 with acute or convalescent COVID-19. The sample was peripheral blood. This chain links TRBV5-4 with TRBJ2-7; 7 bases agree with TRBD1. This CDR3 is CASSLQGRYEQYF. CDR3 bases: TGTGCCAGCAGCTTACAGGGGCGGTACGAGCAGTACTTC.